The 19 T cell receptor beta chains below come from one sample, sequenced in a study of Ad26.COV2.S vaccination and SARS-CoV-2 variants. The treatment was: 19 received Ad26.COV2.S at low or high dose, single or two shots; 5 received placebo; per-sample allocation not given. Day 63 after the first injection of vaccine or placebo was the sampling time. Repertoires were generated with immunoSEQ multiplex PCR, while TCRdb's copy carries only in-frame clones and drops some. The top ten clones hold under 2.5% of a sample with some 340,000 clones, around 85% of them seen once. The sequenced sample was peripheral blood, obtained in a trial of Ad26.COV2.S vaccine versus placebo. The origin of the receptors is a person between 18 and 60 years old who received the Ad26.COV2.S COVID-19 vaccine or a placebo.

The chain joins TRBV28 to TRBJ1-2; possibly TRBD1 for D (5 bases). The CDR3 totals 14 residues. The V gene's germline CDR1 is MDHEN and CDR2 SYDVKM. The V end was cut by 1 base, the J end by 2 bases, with 8 bases between. For the CDR3, the DNA is TGTGCCAGCAGTTTATCGCAGGGAAACTATGGCTACACCTTC. This translates into CASSLSQGNYGYTF.

CDR3 DNA: TGTGCCAGCAGTCGGCTGGGGACCCAGTACTTC. Its protein is CASSRLGTQYF. The chain links TRBV2 to TRBJ2-5; no clear D. The germline V and J ends were trimmed by 5 bases and 7 bases, with 8 bases remaining between them. Looked up from germline, CDR1 is SNHLY and CDR2 is FYNNEI. CDR3 length equals 11 residues.

This clone came up a few times. DNA of the CDR3: TGTGCCAGCAGCTCCCCTAGCACAGATACGCAGTATTTT. Its protein is CASSSPSTDTQYF. V usage is TRBV9 and J usage is TRBJ2-3; D unclear. The CDR3 is made up of 13 amino acids. V lost 4 bases, J lost 0 bases, and 6 bases lay in between. In germline, CDR1 is SGDLS, CDR2 YYNGEE.

The gene calls are TRBV5-4 and TRBJ2-2, with D perhaps being TRBD1 or TRBD2 (5 bases each). V was pared by 5 bases and J by 7 bases, with 12 bases between. The CDR3 extends over 13 amino acids. CDR1 SGHNT and CDR2 YYREEE come from the germline V gene (reference sequence). CDR3: CASRPQAGGELFF. In DNA form, the CDR3 reads TGTGCCAGCAGGCCACAGGCGGGCGGGGAGCTGTTTTTT.

This clone was found once. The chain is built from TRBV7-6 and TRBJ2-6, with D possibly matching TRBD2 (6 bases). With 5 bases removed from V and 0 bases from J, the gap between germline ends came to 11 bases. The germline V gene encodes CDR1 SGHVS and CDR2 FNYEAQ. This CDR3 region has 16 residues. The CDR3 DNA follows: TGTGCCAGCAGCCCCGCGGGGTACTCTGGGGCCAACGTCCTGACTTTC. Protein: CASSPAGYSGANVLTF.

V and J are TRBV5-4 and TRBJ2-3; tentative D call: TRBD1 (6 bases). In germline, CDR1 is SGHNT, CDR2 YYREEE (reference sequence). Trimming removed 3 bases from V and 4 bases from J, with 12 bases in between. CDR3 length: 14 amino acids. The DNA of the CDR3 is TGTGCCAGCAGCTCGAAACAGGGAGCAGATACGCAGTATTTT. This sequence encodes CASSSKQGADTQYF.

V gene TRBV24-1 combines with J gene TRBJ1-1; no firm D call. Germline V gives CDR1 KGHDR, CDR2 SFDVKD. CDR3 length: 12 amino acids. Trimming pared 4 bases from V and 2 bases from J, leaving 4 bases between. CDR3 sequence reads: CATSDVNTEAFF. The CDR3 nucleotides are TGTGCCACCAGTGACGTAAACACTGAAGCTTTCTTT.

The V call is TRBV15, the J call TRBJ1-2, with unresolved D. The CDR3 covers 15 residues. The V end was cut by 0 bases, the J end by 1 base, with 9 bases between. Germline values: CDR1 LNHNV, CDR2 YYDKDF (reference sequence). CDR3 coding DNA: TGTGCCACCAGCAGAGATTCCGGGAATAACTATGGCTACACCTTC. Its protein product is CATSRDSGNNYGYTF. The full variable domain, completed using reference TRBV15 and TRBJ1-2, is DAMVIQNPRYQVTQFGKPVTLSCSQTLNHNVMYWYQQKSSQAPKLLFHYYDKDFNNEADTPDNFQSRRPNTSFCFLDIRSPGLGDTAMYLCATSRDSGNNYGYTFGSGTRLTVV.

This clone has only a few counts. The gene calls are TRBV5-4 and TRBJ2-2; 10 nucleotides align to TRBD2. Per germline, CDR1 SGHNT and CDR2 YYREEE (reference sequence). J gave up 5 bases and V 0 bases, and 4 bases lay outside the gene matches. This CDR3 spans 16 amino acids. The CDR3 sequence: CASSLGLAGVTGELFF. CDR3 DNA: TGTGCCAGCAGCTTGGGGCTAGCGGGGGTTACCGGGGAGCTGTTTTTT.

The rearrangement joins TRBV5-1 to TRBJ2-3, with TRBD2 matching 11 bases. Germline V gives CDR1 SGHRS, CDR2 YFSETQ. The J segment lost 3 bases and the V segment lost 0 bases, leaving 3 bases of the junction unmatched. CDR3 length equals 16 residues. The CDR3 is CASSLAIAGGTDTQYF. The CDR3 bases are TGCGCCAGCAGCTTGGCCATAGCGGGGGGGACAGATACGCAGTATTTT.

This clone was seen a single time. The chain joins TRBV11-3 to TRBJ1-6, with D perhaps TRBD1 (5 bases). This CDR3 is 15 amino acids long. Germline V gene data show CDR1 as SGHNT and CDR2 as YENEEA. Deletions cut 5 bases from V and 7 bases from J, with 15 bases between. CDR3 in amino acids: CASSDAGTPNSPLHF. The CDR3 DNA is TGTGCCAGCAGCGACGCCGGGACCCCGAATTCACCCCTCCACTTT.

This clone has only a few counts. The chain is built from TRBV28 and TRBJ2-2; D gene ambiguous. This CDR3 spans 12 amino acids. Trimming left V 1 base short and J 6 bases short, with 3 bases between. Per germline, CDR1 MDHEN and CDR2 SYDVKM. Here the CDR3 DNA reads TGTGCCAGCAGTTTATACCCCGGGGAGCTGTTTTTT. Translated, it gives CASSLYPGELFF.

The J gene is TRBJ2-2, the V gene TRBV9; 7 bases agree with TRBD1. This CDR3 comprises 14 residues. CDR1 is SGDLS, CDR2 YYNGEE, per germline. V lost 4 bases and J lost 7; bases outside the gene matches: 7. The CDR3, as DNA: TGTGCCAGCAGCCTTCAGACAGGGCGCGGGGAGCTGTTTTTT. Encoded protein: CASSLQTGRGELFF.

This sequence joins TRBV2 and TRBJ1-2; D gene ambiguous. This CDR3 has 11 residues. Germline V gene data show CDR1 as SNHLY and CDR2 as FYNNEI. Trimming took off 7 bases at V and 5 bases at J, with 8 bases between the two ends. DNA for the CDR3: TGTGCCAGCATAGGGAAGTATGGCTACACCTTC. This sequence encodes CASIGKYGYTF.

V and J are TRBV7-6 and TRBJ1-1; the D is unclear. The germline V gene encodes CDR1 SGHVS and CDR2 FNYEAQ. This CDR3 comprises 16 residues. Trimming cost V 1 base and J 4 bases, with 16 bases left between them. CDR3 sequence: CASSLEGGLRLTEAFF. The CDR3 region has the DNA TGTGCCAGCAGCTTAGAGGGCGGGCTTAGGCTCACTGAAGCTTTCTTT.

This chain joins TRBV6-1 and TRBJ2-7; D remains ambiguous. Germline CDR1 reads MNHNS; CDR2 reads SASEGT. This CDR3 contains 13 residues. V lost 3 bases to trimming and J lost 0 bases, with 6 bases between them. CDR3 nucleotide sequence: TGTGCCAGCAGTGAGCGAGGCTCCTACGAGCAGTACTTC. Its protein is CASSERGSYEQYF.

This chain uses TRBV7-9 with TRBJ1-1; 9 bases line up with TRBD1. CDR1 is SEHNR, CDR2 FQNEAQ, per germline (reference sequence). The CDR3 contains 15 residues. Losses at the gene ends were 6 bases for V and 3 bases for J; bases not matched to a gene: 8. CDR3 DNA: TGTGCCAGCAGTCAGCACAGGGGGCGGGACACTGAAGCTTTCTTT. Translated, it gives CASSQHRGRDTEAFF.

V and J are TRBV3-1 (or the pseudogene TRBV3-2) and TRBJ2-5; perhaps D is TRBD1 or TRBD2 (5 bases each). The CDR3 runs 14 residues. V gave up 5 bases and J gave up 2 bases, with 12 bases separating them. The germline V gene encodes CDR1 LGHDT and CDR2 YNNKEL (reference sequence). The CDR3: CASSTGTAQETQYF. In DNA form, the CDR3 reads TGTGCCAGCAGCACCGGGACGGCACAAGAGACCCAGTACTTC.

This CDR3 is CASSVGTSGQETQYF. The CDR3, as DNA: TGTGCCAGTAGCGTCGGGACTAGCGGGCAAGAGACCCAGTACTTC. The chain couples TRBV19 to TRBJ2-5, with TRBD2 matching over 12 bases. The CDR3 covers 15 residues. The germline CDR1 and CDR2 sequences are LNHDA and SQIVND (reference sequence). Trimming took 6 bases from V and 2 from J; bases not matched to a gene: 4.